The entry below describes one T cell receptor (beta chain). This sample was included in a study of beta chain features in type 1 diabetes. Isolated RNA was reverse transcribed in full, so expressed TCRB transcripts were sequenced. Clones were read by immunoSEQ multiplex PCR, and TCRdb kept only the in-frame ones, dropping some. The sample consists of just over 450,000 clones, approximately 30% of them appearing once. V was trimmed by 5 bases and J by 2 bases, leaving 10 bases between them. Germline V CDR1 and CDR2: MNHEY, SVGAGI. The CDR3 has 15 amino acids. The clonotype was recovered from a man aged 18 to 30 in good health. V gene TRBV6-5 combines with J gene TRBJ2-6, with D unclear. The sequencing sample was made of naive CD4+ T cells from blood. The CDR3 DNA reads TGTGCCAGCAGTACCAACAGAGCTGGGGCCAACGTCCTGACTTTC. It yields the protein CASSTNRAGANVLTF.